This record covers a single T cell receptor beta chain. What it binds is not known. This entry is derived from a study of cytomegalovirus exposure and HLA in healthy donors. Study-wide results and caveats: Specific recognition of CMV antigens was confirmed in vitro for a few chains (all CMV-associated). TCR sequences were mostly rare, though some public TCRs occurred in many donors.

Primers included in the PCR were 60 Vbeta and 13 Jbeta primers. Clones were read by immunoSEQ multiplex PCR, and TCRdb kept only the in-frame ones, dropping some. Of 150,000 to 200,000 clones listed, approximately 85% were seen once; the top ten hold more than 1.5%. CDR1 and CDR2 from the germline V gene are SGHTA and FQGNSA. V lost 1 base and J 0 bases, leaving 13 bases between the germline ends. This CDR3 is built from 17 residues. Sequenced input: PBMCs. This chain links TRBV7-2 with TRBJ1-3; no clear D gene. The clonotype originates from a man aged 18 to 29 in good health and CMV-seronegative. Here the CDR3 DNA reads TGTGCCAGCAGCTTAGTCGGAGTCATAGGCTCTGGAAACACCATATATTTT. Protein: CASSLVGVIGSGNTIYF.